The TCR beta chain described here comes from a study of OX40 agonist ivuxolimab in advanced cancers. Study details: Three partial responders included one hepatocellular carcinoma patient and two cutaneous melanoma patients. Study outcomes and limitations: What antigens the expanded peripheral T cells recognized was never established.

Concerning this clone itself: Its antigen is currently unknown.

Autoimmune disease history or systemic immunosuppression meant exclusion. Libraries were prepared by immunoSEQ multiplex PCR; TCRdb keeps only in-frame clonotypes and omits some of them. The sample lists tens of thousands of clones, roughly 84% occurring once. The source is an adult with an advanced solid tumor such as melanoma, head and neck, liver or kidney cancer. The source material was CD4+ or CD8+ T cells sorted from blood, sampled in a trial of the OX40 agonist ivuxolimab.

Here the CDR3 reads CASSSPGQGAYNEQFF. The DNA for the CDR3 is TGTGCCAGCAGTTCCCCGGGACAGGGGGCCTACAATGAGCAGTTCTTC. V usage is TRBV27 and J usage is TRBJ2-1; 11 bases map to TRBD1. CDR1 and CDR2 from the germline V gene are MNHEY and SMNVEV (reference sequence). The CDR3 runs 16 residues. V lost 4 bases, J lost 2 bases, and 4 bases stayed unmatched.